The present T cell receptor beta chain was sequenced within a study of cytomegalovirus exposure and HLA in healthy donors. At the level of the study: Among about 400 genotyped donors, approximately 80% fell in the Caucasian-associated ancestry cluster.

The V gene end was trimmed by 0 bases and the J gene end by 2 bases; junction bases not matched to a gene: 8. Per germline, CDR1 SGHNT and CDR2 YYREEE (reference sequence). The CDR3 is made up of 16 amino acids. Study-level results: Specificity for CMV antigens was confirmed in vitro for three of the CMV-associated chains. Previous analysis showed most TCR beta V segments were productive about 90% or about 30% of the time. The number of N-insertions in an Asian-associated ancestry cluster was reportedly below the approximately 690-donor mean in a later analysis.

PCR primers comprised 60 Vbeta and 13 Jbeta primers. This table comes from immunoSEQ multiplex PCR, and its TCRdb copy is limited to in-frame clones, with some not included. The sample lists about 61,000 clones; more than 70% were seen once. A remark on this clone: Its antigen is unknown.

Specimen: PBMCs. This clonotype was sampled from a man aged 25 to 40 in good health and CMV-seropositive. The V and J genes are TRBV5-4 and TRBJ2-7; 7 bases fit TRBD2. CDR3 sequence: CASSLDWGRAPYEQYF. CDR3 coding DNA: TGTGCCAGCAGCTTGGATTGGGGGAGGGCCCCCTACGAGCAGTACTTC.